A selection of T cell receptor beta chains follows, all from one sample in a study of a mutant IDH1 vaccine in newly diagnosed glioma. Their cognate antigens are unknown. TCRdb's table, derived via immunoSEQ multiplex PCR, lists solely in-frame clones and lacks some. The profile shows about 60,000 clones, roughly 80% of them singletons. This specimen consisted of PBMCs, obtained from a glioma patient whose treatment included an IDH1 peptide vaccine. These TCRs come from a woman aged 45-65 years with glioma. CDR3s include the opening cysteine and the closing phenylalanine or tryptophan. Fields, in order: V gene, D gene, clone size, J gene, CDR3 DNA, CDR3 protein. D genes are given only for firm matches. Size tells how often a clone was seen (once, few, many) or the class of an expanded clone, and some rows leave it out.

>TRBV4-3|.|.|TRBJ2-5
TGCGCCAGCAGCCAAGATAGAACAGGATCTGGAGAGACCCAGTACTTC
CASSQDRTGSGETQYF
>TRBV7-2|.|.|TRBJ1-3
TGTGCCAGCAGCTTGGGACCAGGAAACACCATATATTTT
CASSLGPGNTIYF
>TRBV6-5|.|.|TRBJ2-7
TGTGCCAGCAGTTGGGGGGTCGGCTACGAGCAGTACTTC
CASSWGVGYEQYF
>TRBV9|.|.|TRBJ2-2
TGTGCCAGCAGGGAGGGGCAGAACACCGGGGAGCTGTTTTTT
CASREGQNTGELFF
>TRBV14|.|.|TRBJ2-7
TGTGCCAGCAGCCAATTAGTGGGGCAGGGCTGGGACGAGCAGTACTTC
CASSQLVGQGWDEQYF
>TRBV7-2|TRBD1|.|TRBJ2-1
TGTGCCAGCAGCTTGGGACAGGGGACCTATGAGCAGTTCTTC
CASSLGQGTYEQFF
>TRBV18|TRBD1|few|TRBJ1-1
TGTGCCAGCTCACCAAGGGACAGGGGTAACACTGAAGCTTTCTTT
CASSPRDRGNTEAFF
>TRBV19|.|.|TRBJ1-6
TGTGCCAGTACCGACCTTTCATATTCACCCCTCCACTTT
CASTDLSYSPLHF
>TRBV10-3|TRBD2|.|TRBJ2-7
TGTGCCATCAGTGAGTTTAGCGGGGGGGGCTACGAGCAGTACTTC
CAISEFSGGGYEQYF
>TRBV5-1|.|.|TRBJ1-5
TGCGCCAGCAGCGAAGGTGGGGGGGCGCGTCAGCCCCAGCATTTT
CASSEGGGARQPQHF
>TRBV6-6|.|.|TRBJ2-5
TGTGCCAGCAGTTACCCTCCGGGCACCCGAGGGGAGACCCAGTACTTC
CASSYPPGTRGETQYF
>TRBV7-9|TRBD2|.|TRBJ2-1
TGTGCCAGCAGACCTGGACTAGCGGGGGGCAATGAGCAGTTCTTC
CASRPGLAGGNEQFF
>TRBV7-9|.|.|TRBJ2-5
TGTGCCAGCAGCCCCATGGGGGGGCTGGAGGAGACCCAGTACTTC
CASSPMGGLEETQYF
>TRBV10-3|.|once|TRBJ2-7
TGTGCCATCAGTGCCCCGGAGGGACACTCCTACGAGCAGTACTTC
CAISAPEGHSYEQYF